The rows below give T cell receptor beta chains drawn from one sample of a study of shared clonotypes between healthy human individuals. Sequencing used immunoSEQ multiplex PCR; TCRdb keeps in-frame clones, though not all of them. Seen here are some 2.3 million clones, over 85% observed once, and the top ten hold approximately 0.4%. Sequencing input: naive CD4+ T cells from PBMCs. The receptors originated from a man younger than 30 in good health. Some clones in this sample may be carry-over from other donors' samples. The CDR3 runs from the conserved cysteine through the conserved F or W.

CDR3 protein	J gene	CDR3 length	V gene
CSVNGTRGNYGYTF	TRBJ1-2	14	TRBV29-1
CASSDRGDGYTF	TRBJ1-2	12	TRBV10-2
CASSARTGLYNEQFF	TRBJ2-1	15	TRBV5-1
CASSGPGQGASPYGYTF	TRBJ1-2	17	TRBV9
CASSLDSGRAVGELFF	TRBJ2-2	16	TRBV5-1
CASSFLLQGEETQYF	TRBJ2-5	15	TRBV28
CASSEWDRGTNIQYF	TRBJ2-4	15	TRBV6-1
CASSQGWPGTSGRAGSEQYF	TRBJ2-7	20	TRBV5-1
CASSIRDFYGYTF	TRBJ1-2	13	TRBV19
CAWNWADTQYF	TRBJ2-3	11	TRBV30
CASSLTGGQETQYF	TRBJ2-5	14	TRBV7-3
CASSFRPTEAFF	TRBJ1-1	12	TRBV28
CASSFIQGNEQFF	TRBJ2-1	13	TRBV5-1
CASSPPPTSAGNTQYF	TRBJ2-3	16	TRBV4-1
CASSPGQDYGYTF	TRBJ1-2	13	TRBV7-6
CASSLRQIANTGELFF	TRBJ2-2	16	TRBV27
CAGQWERQGGETQYF	TRBJ2-5	15	TRBV2
CASSLRQGVSYNEQFF	TRBJ2-1	16	TRBV5-1
CASSPGQGWTEAFF	TRBJ1-1	14	TRBV7-3
CASSELGQGGNTIYF	TRBJ1-3	15	TRBV6-1
CASSPDRGDQPQHF	TRBJ1-5	14	TRBV18
CAISIRDTDGGELFF	TRBJ2-2	15	TRBV10-3
CASSLARGYTEAFF	TRBJ1-1	14	TRBV5-1
CATSSIQGGFGANVLTF	TRBJ2-6	17	TRBV15
CASSPDGYDVLTF	TRBJ2-6	13	TRBV7-2
CASSAGPDYGYTF	TRBJ1-2	13	TRBV6-1
CATSSGAWLGPEGYTF	TRBJ1-2	16	TRBV28
CASKSGPMNTEAFF	TRBJ1-1	14	TRBV19
CASSVAGFNNEQFF	TRBJ2-1	14	TRBV9
CASSPTRNTGELFF	TRBJ2-2	14	TRBV7-2
CASSSGGALSNEQFF	TRBJ2-1	15	TRBV6-5
CAIGPGRNQPQHF	TRBJ1-5	13	TRBV10-3
CASTGDGTSGRRLETQYF	TRBJ2-5	18	TRBV28
CSVVTIASTDTQYF	TRBJ2-3	14	TRBV29-1
CASSWGQGALYEQYF	NA	15	TRBV4-1
CASSLDPSGLTDTQYF	TRBJ2-3	16	TRBV5-1
CASSEFPFQETQYF	TRBJ2-5	14	TRBV2
CASSQIPRGVAYEQYF	TRBJ2-7	16	TRBV14
CASSPVLINQPQHF	TRBJ1-5	14	TRBV6-5
CAWSVRLTSGSTDTQYF	TRBJ2-3	17	TRBV30
CASSSTLLPGDSRPSVF	TRBJ2-1	17	TRBV2
CASRNMGDYSNQPQHF	TRBJ1-5	16	TRBV27
CASSRSLNTEAFF	TRBJ1-1	13	TRBV7-8
CASSLISGRAPDTQYF	TRBJ2-3	16	TRBV7-3
CASSQDRASPHYEQYF	TRBJ2-7	16	TRBV4-2
CASSFYFDLAKNIQYF	TRBJ2-4	16	TRBV6-6